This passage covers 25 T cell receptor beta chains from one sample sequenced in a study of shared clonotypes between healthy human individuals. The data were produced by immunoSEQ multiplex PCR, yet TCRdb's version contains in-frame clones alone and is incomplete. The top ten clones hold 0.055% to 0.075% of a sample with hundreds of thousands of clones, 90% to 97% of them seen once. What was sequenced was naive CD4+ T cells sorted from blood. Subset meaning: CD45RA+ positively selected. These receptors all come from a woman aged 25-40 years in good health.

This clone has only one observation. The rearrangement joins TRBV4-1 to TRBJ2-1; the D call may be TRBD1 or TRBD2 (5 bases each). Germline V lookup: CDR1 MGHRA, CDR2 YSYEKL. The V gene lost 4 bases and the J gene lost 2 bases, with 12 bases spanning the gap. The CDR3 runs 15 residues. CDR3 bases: TGCGCCAGCAGCCCCTCGGGGCCCCCCTACAATGAGCAGTTCTTC. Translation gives CASSPSGPPYNEQFF.

The CDR3 coding sequence is TGTGCCAGCAGCCCTAGCTCCTATAATTCACCCCTCCACTTT. The encoded protein is CASSPSSYNSPLHF. The chain uses TRBV27 and TRBJ1-6; the D is unclear. The CDR3 contains 14 residues. Looked up from germline, CDR1 is MNHEY and CDR2 is SMNVEV (reference sequence). Trimming stripped 6 bases from V and 0 bases from J, with 6 bases between.

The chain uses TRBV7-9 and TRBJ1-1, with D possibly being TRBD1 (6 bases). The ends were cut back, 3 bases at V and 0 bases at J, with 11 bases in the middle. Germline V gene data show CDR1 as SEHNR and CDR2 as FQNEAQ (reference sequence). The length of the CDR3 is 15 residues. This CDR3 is CASSFLGGMNTEAFF. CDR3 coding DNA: TGTGCCAGCAGCTTCCTCGGGGGCATGAACACTGAAGCTTTCTTT.

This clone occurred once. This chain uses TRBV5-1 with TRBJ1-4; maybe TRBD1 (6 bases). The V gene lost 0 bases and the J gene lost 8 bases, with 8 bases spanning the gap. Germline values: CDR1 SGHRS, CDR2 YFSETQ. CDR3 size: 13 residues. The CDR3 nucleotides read TGCGCCAGCAGCTTGGGGGGGCTCGAAAAACTGTTTTTT. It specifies CASSLGGLEKLFF.

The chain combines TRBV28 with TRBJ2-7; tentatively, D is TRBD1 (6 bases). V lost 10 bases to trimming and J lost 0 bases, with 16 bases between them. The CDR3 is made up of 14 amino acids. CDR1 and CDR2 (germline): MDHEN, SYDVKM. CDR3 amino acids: CATNGPGVSYEQYF. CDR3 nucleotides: TGTGCCACAAACGGGCCAGGGGTCTCCTACGAGCAGTACTTC.

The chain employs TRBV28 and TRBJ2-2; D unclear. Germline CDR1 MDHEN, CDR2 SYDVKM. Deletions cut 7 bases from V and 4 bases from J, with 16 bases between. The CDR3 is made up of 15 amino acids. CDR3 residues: CASMAVSLVTGELFF. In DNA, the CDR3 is TGTGCCAGCATGGCGGTCTCTTTGGTCACCGGGGAGCTGTTTTTT. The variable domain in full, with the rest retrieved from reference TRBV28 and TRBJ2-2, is DVKVTQSSRYLVKRTGEKVFLECVQDMDHENMFWYRQDPGLGLRLIYFSYDVKMKEKGDIPEGYSVSREKKERFSLILESASTNQTSMYLCASMAVSLVTGELFFGEGSRLTVL.

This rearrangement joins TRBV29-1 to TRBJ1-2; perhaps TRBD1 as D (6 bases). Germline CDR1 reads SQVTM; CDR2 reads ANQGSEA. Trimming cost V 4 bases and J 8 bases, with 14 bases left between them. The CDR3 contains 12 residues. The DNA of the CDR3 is TGCAGCGTTGTGAAGGGGGATAGCGGCTACACCTTC. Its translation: CSVVKGDSGYTF.

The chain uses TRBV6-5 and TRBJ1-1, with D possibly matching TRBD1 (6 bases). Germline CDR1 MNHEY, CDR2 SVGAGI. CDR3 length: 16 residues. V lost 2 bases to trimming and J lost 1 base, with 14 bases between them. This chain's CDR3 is CASSYPGVNRNTEAFF. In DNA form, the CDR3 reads TGTGCCAGCAGTTACCCAGGGGTGAATCGGAACACTGAAGCTTTCTTT.

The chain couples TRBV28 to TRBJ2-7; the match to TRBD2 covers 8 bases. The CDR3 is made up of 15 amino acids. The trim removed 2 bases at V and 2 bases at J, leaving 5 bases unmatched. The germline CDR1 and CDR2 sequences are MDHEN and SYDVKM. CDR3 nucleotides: TGTGCCAGCAGTTTAGTCGGGAGGGGTACCTACGAGCAGTACTTC. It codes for CASSLVGRGTYEQYF.

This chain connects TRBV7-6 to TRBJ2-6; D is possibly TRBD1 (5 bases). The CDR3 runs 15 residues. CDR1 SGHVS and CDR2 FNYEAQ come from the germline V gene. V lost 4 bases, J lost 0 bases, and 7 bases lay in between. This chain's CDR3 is CASSSRVSGANVLTF. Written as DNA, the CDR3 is TGTGCCAGCAGCTCCAGGGTCTCTGGGGCCAACGTCCTGACTTTC.

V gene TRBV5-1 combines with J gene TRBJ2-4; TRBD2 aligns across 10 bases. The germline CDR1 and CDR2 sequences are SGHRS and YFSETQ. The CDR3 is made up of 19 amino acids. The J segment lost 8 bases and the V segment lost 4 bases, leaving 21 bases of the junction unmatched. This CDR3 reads CASSPGGGPSSGSWYIQYF. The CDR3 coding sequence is TGCGCCAGCAGCCCCGGGGGGGGGCCATCTAGCGGGAGTTGGTACATTCAGTACTTC.

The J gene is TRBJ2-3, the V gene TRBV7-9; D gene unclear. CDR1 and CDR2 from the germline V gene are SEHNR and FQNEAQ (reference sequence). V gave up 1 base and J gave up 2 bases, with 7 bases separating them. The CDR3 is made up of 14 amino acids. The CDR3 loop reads CASSLGFDTDTQYF. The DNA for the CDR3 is TGTGCCAGCAGCTTAGGTTTTGACACAGATACGCAGTATTTT.

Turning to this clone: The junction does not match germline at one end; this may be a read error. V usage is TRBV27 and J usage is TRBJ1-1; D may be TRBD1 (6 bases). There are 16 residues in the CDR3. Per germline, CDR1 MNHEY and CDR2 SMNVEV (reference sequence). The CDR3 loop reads CASSLWPGAVNTEAFF. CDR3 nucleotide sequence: TGTGCCAGCAGCTTATGGCCGGGGGCAGTGAACACTGAAGCTTTCTTT.

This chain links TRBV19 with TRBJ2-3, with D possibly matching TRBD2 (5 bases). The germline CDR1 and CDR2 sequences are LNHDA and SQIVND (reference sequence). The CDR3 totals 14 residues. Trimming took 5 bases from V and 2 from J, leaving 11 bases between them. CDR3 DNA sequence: TGTGCCAGTAGTCCGACGACTACCACAGATACGCAGTATTTT. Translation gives CASSPTTTTDTQYF. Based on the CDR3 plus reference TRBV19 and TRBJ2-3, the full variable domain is DGGITQSPKYLFRKEGQNVTLSCEQNLNHDAMYWYRQDPGQGLRLIYYSQIVNDFQKGDIAEGYSVSREKKESFPLTVTSAQKNPTAFYLCASSPTTTTDTQYFGPGTRLTVL.

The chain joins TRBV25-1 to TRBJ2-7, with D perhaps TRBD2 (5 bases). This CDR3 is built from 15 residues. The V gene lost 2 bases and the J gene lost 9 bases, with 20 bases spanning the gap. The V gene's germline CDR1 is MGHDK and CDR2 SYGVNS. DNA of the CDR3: TGTGCCAGCAGTGAAAGAATTAGCGCGTCCTGGGGGCAGTACTTC. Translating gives CASSERISASWGQYF.

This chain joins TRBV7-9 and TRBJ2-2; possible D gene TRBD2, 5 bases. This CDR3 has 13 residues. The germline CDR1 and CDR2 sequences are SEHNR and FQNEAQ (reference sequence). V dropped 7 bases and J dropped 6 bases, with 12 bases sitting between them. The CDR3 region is CASTRAGPGELFF. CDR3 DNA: TGTGCCAGCACCCGGGCGGGCCCCGGGGAGCTGTTTTTT.

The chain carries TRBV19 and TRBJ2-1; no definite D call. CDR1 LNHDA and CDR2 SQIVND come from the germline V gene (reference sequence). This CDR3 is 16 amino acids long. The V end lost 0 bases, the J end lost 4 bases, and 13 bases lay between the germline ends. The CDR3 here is CASSIDGNSIYNEQFF. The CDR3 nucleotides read TGTGCCAGTAGTATAGATGGAAACTCTATATACAATGAGCAGTTCTTC.

CDR3 amino acids: CSVGTIRTGAGGHGYTF. Here the CDR3 DNA reads TGCAGCGTGGGCACGATTCGGACAGGGGCCGGGGGCCATGGCTACACCTTC. The rearrangement uses TRBV29-1 and TRBJ1-2; TRBD1 matches at 9 bases. Germline V gives CDR1 SQVTM, CDR2 ANQGSEA. This CDR3 is built from 17 residues. The V gene end was trimmed by 6 bases and the J gene end by 6 bases; junction bases not matched to a gene: 20.

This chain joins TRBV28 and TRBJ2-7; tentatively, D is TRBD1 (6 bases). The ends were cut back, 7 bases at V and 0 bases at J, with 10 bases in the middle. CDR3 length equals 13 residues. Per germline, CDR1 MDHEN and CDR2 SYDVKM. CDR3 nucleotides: TGTGCCAGCACCGTGGGACACTCCTACGAGCAGTACTTC. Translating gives CASTVGHSYEQYF.

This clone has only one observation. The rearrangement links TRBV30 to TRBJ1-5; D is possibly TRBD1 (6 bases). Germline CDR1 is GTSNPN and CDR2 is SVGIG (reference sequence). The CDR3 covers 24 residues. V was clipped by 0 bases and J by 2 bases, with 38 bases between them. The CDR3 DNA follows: TGTGCCTGGAGTGTACGGAGACCAGGTGGAGTGTACGGGGGACAAAATGGAGGCAATCAGCCCCAGCATTTT. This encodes CAWSVRRPGGVYGGQNGGNQPQHF.

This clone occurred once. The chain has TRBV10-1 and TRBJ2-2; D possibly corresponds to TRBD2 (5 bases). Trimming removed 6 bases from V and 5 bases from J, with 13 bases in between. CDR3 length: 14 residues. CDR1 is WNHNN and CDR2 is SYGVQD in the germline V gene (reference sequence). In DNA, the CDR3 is TGCGCCAGCAGACCCGGAGAGGGTACCGGGGAGCTGTTTTTT. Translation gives CASRPGEGTGELFF.

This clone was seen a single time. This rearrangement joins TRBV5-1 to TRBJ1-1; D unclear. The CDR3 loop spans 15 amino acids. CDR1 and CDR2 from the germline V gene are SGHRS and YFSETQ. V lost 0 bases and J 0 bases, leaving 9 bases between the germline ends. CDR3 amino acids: CASSLAARMNTEAFF. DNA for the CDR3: TGCGCCAGCAGCTTGGCGGCGAGAATGAACACTGAAGCTTTCTTT.

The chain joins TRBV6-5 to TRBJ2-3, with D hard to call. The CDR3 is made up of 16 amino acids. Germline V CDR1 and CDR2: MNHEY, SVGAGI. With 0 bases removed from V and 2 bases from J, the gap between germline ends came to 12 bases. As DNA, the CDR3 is TGTGCCAGCAGTTACTCGCGGATTCTGTCCACAGATACGCAGTATTTT. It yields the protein CASSYSRILSTDTQYF.

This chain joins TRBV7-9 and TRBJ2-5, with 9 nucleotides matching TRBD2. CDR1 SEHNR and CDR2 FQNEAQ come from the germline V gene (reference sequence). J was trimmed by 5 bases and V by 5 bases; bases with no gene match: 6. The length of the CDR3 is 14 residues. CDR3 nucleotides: TGTGCCAGCAGCCATAGGACTAGCGTCGAGACCCAGTACTTC. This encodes CASSHRTSVETQYF.

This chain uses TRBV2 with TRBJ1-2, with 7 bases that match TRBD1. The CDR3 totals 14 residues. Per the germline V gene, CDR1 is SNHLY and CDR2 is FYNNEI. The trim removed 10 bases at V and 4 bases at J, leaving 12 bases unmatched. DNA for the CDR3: TGTGCCACCAACTGGGGAGGGGGCCTCTATGGCTACACCTTC. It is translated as CATNWGGGLYGYTF.